The T cell receptor (beta chain) described here comes from a study of T cells in Graves' hyperthyroidism and ophthalmopathy. Study findings and constraints: With a median lead of around 6.7 months before onset, the model predicted ophthalmopathy.

As regards this clonotype: Its specificity is unknown.

CDR3 size: 15 residues. Germline CDR1 and CDR2: LGHNA and YNFKEQ. V dropped 0 bases and J dropped 3; count of bases not matched to a gene: 4. RNA transcripts yielded amplified TCR beta CDR3 regions. Initially, a first-round RT-PCR of the TCR CDR3 employed the HTBI primer set. TCRdb processed the multiplex PCR reads anew with MiXCR; each CDR3 protein has one entry. The table lists 370,000 or so distinct CDR3 sequences, around 16% of them singletons. The specimen was blood. This chain joins TRBV4-2 and TRBJ1-1, with 7 bases matching TRBD1. The sequence derives from a woman under 30 with Graves' hyperthyroidism that later progressed to Graves' ophthalmopathy. For the CDR3, the DNA is TGTGCCAGCAGCCAAGAATCTCAGGGGGACACTGAAGCTTTCTTT. This encodes CASSQESQGDTEAFF.